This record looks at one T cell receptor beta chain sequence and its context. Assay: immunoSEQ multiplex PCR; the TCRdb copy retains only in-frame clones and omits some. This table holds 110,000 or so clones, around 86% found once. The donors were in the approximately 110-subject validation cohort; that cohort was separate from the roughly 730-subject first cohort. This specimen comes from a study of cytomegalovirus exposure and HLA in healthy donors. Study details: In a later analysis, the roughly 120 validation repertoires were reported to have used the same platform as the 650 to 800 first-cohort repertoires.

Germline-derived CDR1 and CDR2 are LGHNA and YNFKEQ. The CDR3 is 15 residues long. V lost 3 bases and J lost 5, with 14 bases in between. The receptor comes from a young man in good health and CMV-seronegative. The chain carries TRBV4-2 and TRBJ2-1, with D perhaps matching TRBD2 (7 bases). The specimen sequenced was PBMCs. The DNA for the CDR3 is TGTGCCAGCAGCCAGGGACGGGGGGCCCACAATGAGCAGTTCTTC. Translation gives CASSQGRGAHNEQFF.